This is a list of T cell receptor beta chains from one sample in a study of blood T cells in healthy people across ages. Each CDR3 protein gets one entry after TCRdb re-called the 5' RACE reads with MiXCR. The sample has about 1.6 million distinct CDR3 sequences, roughly a third seen once. Sequencing was carried out using blood. The origin of the receptors is a woman under 40 in good health. Each CDR3 is given with its conserved first and last residue. The order of the fields is V gene, clone size, J gene, D gene, CDR3 DNA, CDR3 protein. D genes are given only for firm matches. Size tells how often a clone was seen (once, few, many) or the class of an expanded clone, and some rows leave it out.

>TRBV7-8|NA|TRBJ2-1|TRBD2
TGTGCCAGCAGCCTCCCCGAGAAGGGAGGGAGTAATGAGCAGTTCTTC
CASSLPEKGGSNEQFF
>TRBV6-1|few|TRBJ2-7|TRBD2
TGTGCCACCGCGGGAGCGAACTCCTACGAGCAGTACTTC
CATAGANSYEQYF
>TRBV27|NA|TRBJ2-3|NA
TGTGCCAGCAGTCACCTCGGTAGCACAGATACGCAGTATTTT
CASSHLGSTDTQYF
>TRBV18|NA|TRBJ2-1|NA
TGTGCCAGCTCACCTAGTACGAGGGTGGTCAATGAGCAGTTCTTC
CASSPSTRVVNEQFF
>TRBV28|NA|TRBJ2-7|TRBD1
TGTGCCAGCAGTTCGGGGCTGCTCGGGACAGGGGTAGGCGAGCAGTACTTC
CASSSGLLGTGVGEQYF
>TRBV6-5|few|TRBJ1-6|NA
TGTGCCAGCAGTTACTCGATATGGGGCAAAAATTCACCCCTCCACTTT
CASSYSIWGKNSPLHF
>TRBV20-1|NA|TRBJ2-7|NA
TGCAGTGCTAGAGATAGGATGGGGAAGGGGGAGCAGTACTTC
CSARDRMGKGEQYF
>TRBV20-1|NA|TRBJ2-1|TRBD2
TGCAGTGCTAGAGGGCGGGAGAGACCCTACAATGAGCAGTTCTTC
CSARGRERPYNEQFF
>TRBV20-1|NA|TRBJ1-1|NA
TGCAGTGCTAGAGTCCCGCAGCTGAACACTGAAGCTTTCTTT
CSARVPQLNTEAFF
>TRBV12-3/TRBV12-4|few|TRBJ2-3|TRBD2
TGTGCCAGCAGTTTATGGGGTAGCGGGAGCACAGATACGCAGTATTTT
CASSLWGSGSTDTQYF
>TRBV5-1|NA|TRBJ2-1|TRBD2
TGCGCCAGCAGCTTACCCAGCGGGAGATGGAATGAGCAGTTCTTC
CASSLPSGRWNEQFF
>TRBV20-1|few|TRBJ2-1|NA
TGCAGTGCTAGAGATTATAACAGGGAGCAGTTCTTC
CSARDYNREQFF
>TRBV27|few|TRBJ2-1|TRBD2
TGTGCCAGCAGTTTAAAGCCTGCGGGAGGGATGGGCAATGAGCAGTTCTTC
CASSLKPAGGMGNEQFF